Described below is a single T cell receptor (beta chain) sequence and its context. Its specificity is not known. Method: immunoSEQ multiplex PCR; TCRdb's copy keeps in-frame clones and lacks some. Of 40,000 to 50,000 clones in the sample, approximately 86% were seen once. The sample comes from a study of OX40 agonist ivuxolimab in advanced cancers. The CDR3 runs 12 residues. Germline V CDR1 and CDR2: SEHNR, FQNEAQ (reference sequence). V was trimmed by 5 bases and J by 11 bases, leaving 14 bases between them. Broader study findings: Some of the nonresponding patients also showed low levels of normalized T-cell clonal expansion. At doses 0.1 to 3.0 mg/kg, CD4+ and CD8+ clones expanded.

This specimen consisted of CD4+ or CD8+ T cells sorted from blood, obtained in a trial of the OX40 agonist ivuxolimab. The source is an adult with an advanced solid tumor such as melanoma, head and neck, liver or kidney cancer. The chain employs TRBV7-9 and TRBJ2-3; D may be TRBD2 (5 bases). This CDR3 is CASSALATVQYF. The CDR3 bases are TGTGCCAGCAGCGCTCTAGCCACAGTGCAGTATTTT.